This T cell receptor beta chain is drawn from a study of T cell responses to AZD1222 COVID-19 vaccine. This clone was detected once. Its specificity is unknown. The CDR3 is made up of 13 amino acids. Germline CDR1 LGHNA, CDR2 YSLEER. Deletions cut 1 base from V and 9 bases from J, with 10 bases between. General study results and limits: The span of vaccine-associated CD4 TCRs extended across spike, with dominance at 160-218 and 743-854.

Method: immunoSEQ multiplex PCR; TCRdb's copy keeps in-frame clones and lacks some. The sample consists of 100,000 to 150,000 clones, roughly nine tenths of them appearing once. Sequences were derived from peripheral blood, sampled on day 0 of AZD1222 vaccination. This rearrangement joins TRBV4-3 to TRBJ2-1; D gene uncertain. The sequence came from an adult in good health. The CDR3 spells CASSQVGLGEQFF. Written as DNA, the CDR3 is TGCGCCAGCAGCCAAGTAGGTTTGGGTGAGCAGTTCTTC.